This section outlines one T cell receptor beta chain sequence together with its context. There is no known antigen for this receptor. Base qualities are not at hand, and no much larger clone is one base apart. This sample is drawn from a study of T cells in narcolepsy listed by TCRdb under 2018. The study in broad terms: Healthy control donors were enrolled in the study alongside patients who had narcolepsy type 1 or type 2 (NT1, NT2). To look for autoreactive T cells in narcolepsy patients that target self-antigens of hypocretin neurons (hypocretin, TRIB2), the study used TCR Vbeta sequencing to follow clonotypes in blood and CSF. What the study reported, not specific to this receptor: Numbers of sequenced blood memory CD4+ clonotypes were comparable, with averages of some 38,000 in patients and more than 30,000 in controls. No sequences matching autoreactive T cell clones were contained in some blood memory CD4+ repertoires from patients and controls. According to the report, autoreactive clonotypes were detected serially in the blood of the same patients and of different patients, but not in healthy controls. Plots comparing CSF and blood CD4+ T cell clonotypes from the same patient highlighted HCRT-specific and TRIB2-specific autoreactive clonotypes.

For TCR Vbeta sequencing, memory CD4+ T cells were sorted ex vivo from the peripheral blood of narcolepsy patients and healthy controls. Library generation was performed with the immunoSEQ multiplex PCR assay. The source is immuneACCESS, and TCRdb retained only in-frame sequences with V and J called. Part of the clones is not carried over; for the studies checked, unresolved V genes explain less than half of this, and the remainder is unexplained. Here the sample has about 15,000 clones; approximately 85% occur a single time. 30% to 40% of the sample goes to the ten largest clones. The CDR3 sequence holds 19 residues, the cysteine and phenylalanine included. The DNA shown is the 57-base CDR3, in frame from base 1. Sequences KGHSH (CDR1) and LQKENI (CDR2) are obtained from the germline V gene. Trimming removed 3 bases from V and 8 bases from J; the gene matches leave 21 bases unexplained.

The sequenced material came from memory (CD45RA-) CD4+ T cells from blood. The cell subset or site label, as the study defines it: memory T cells sorted ex vivo from peripheral blood. The receptor's source is a human donor in good health. The receptor chain draws on TRBV18 and TRBJ2-1; TRBD2 fits 8 bases in the junction. Here is the DNA: TGTGCCAGCTCACCTCGGGAGGGGACGGGAGGGAACGAGGAGGATGAGCAGTTCTTC. Protein translation: CASSPREGTGGNEEDEQFF. The reference TRBV18 and TRBJ2-1 proteins fill in what lies around the CDR3, so the full variable domain reads NAGVMQNPRHLVRRRGQEARLRCSPMKGHSHVYWYRQLPEEGLKFMVYLQKENIIDESGMPKERFSAEFPKEGPSILRIQQVVRGDSAAYFCASSPREGTGGNEEDEQFFGPGTRLTVL.